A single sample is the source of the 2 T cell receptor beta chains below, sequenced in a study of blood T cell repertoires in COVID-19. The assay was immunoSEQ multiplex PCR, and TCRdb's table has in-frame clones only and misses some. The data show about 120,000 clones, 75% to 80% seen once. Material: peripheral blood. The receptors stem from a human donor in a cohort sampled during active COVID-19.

CDR3 residues: CASSPQGRTDTQYF. In DNA, the CDR3 is TGTGCCAGCTCACCACAAGGGAGAACAGATACGCAGTATTTT. V and J are TRBV18 and TRBJ2-3; a weak D match, TRBD2 (5 bases). This CDR3 region has 14 residues. With 1 base removed from V and 3 bases from J, the gap between germline ends came to 8 bases. CDR1 and CDR2 from the germline V gene are KGHSH and LQKENI.

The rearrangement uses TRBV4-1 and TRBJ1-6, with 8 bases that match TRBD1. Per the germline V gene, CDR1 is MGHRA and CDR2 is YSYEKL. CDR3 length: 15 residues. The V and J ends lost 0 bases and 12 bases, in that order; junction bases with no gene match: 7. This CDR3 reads CASSQEEPTGVPLHF. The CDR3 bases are TGCGCCAGCAGCCAAGAGGAGCCGACAGGGGTACCCCTCCACTTT.